This TCR beta chain stems from a study of blood T cell repertoires in COVID-19 (dated by TCRdb to the early 2020s). In terms of the full investigation: The collaborator samples originated in the United States, Italy and Spain and spanned the acute and convalescent phases of COVID-19. The prospective study material was composed of cDNA or gDNA derived from T cells, B-cell-depleted T cells, or PBMCs. Subjects who had been exposed to COVID-19, were actively infected with it, or had recovered from it provided the deeply sampled blood TCRbeta repertoires that made up the dataset. The repertoires were released in a freely available public database intended as a resource for research on the immune response to SARS-CoV-2. Samples came from the ongoing ImmuneRACE study (first 160 participants) plus 1,254 subjects from 6 global collaborators. A de-identified subject ID, COVID-19 status, age in years and sex were almost always included in the sample metadata. Where HLA class I and class II types were available, the types were taken from metadata supplied by the sample provider, not from assay-based typing.

This clone was recorded only once. No antigen is known for it. No base quality information exists; no much larger clone differs at one position. TCRbeta CDR3 regions were amplified from genomic DNA by means of the immunoSEQ Assay, a bias-controlled multiplex PCR. The published analysis was carried out like this. Nucleated cell counts per sample were estimated from amplification of reference gene primers within the assay. To quantify the absolute abundance of each unique TCRbeta CDR3 rearrangement, sequence reads were collapsed and filtered. For each sample, productive Simpson clonality was calculated by taking the square root of Simpson's diversity index across productive rearrangements. TCRdb re-hosts the immuneACCESS table, in-frame sequences only. Its copies lack some clones; in the studies checked, an unresolved V gene accounts for under half of them, and the cause for the rest is not known. V and J calls plus clone size are reproduced from that table; the DNA served to infer D and trimming. The sample yields 70,000 or so clones; more than 70% were counted once. The ten biggest clones cover 13% of the sample.

In the germline V gene, CDR1 corresponds to MDHEN and CDR2 to SYDVKM. V sheds 4 bases and J sheds 2 bases, leaving 12 bases between their ends. The CDR3 numbers 15 residues from cysteine through phenylalanine. Only the CDR3 part of the read is kept: 45 bases, read in frame from the first base. The investigation overall reported the following: Clinical and demographic metadata were provided uncurated, with the amount varying by source and participant.

One collaborating source in Seattle enrolled patients while the patients were actively infected and followed the patients over time throughout the course of disease. Each collaborating institution followed its own protocols to collect whole blood in K2EDTA tubes. For TCRbeta analysis, collaborator samples were shipped as frozen whole blood, as isolated PBMCs, or as DNA extracted from either sample type. The TCR comes from a man between 45 and 60 years old with COVID-19, enrolled during active disease. The source material was peripheral blood. The V gene is TRBV28 and the J gene is TRBJ1-5; the best D guess is TRBD1, with 6 bases matching. The CDR3 protein: CASSSAGVGNQPQHF. The nucleotides are TGTGCCAGCAGTTCCGCAGGGGTTGGCAATCAGCCCCAGCATTTT.